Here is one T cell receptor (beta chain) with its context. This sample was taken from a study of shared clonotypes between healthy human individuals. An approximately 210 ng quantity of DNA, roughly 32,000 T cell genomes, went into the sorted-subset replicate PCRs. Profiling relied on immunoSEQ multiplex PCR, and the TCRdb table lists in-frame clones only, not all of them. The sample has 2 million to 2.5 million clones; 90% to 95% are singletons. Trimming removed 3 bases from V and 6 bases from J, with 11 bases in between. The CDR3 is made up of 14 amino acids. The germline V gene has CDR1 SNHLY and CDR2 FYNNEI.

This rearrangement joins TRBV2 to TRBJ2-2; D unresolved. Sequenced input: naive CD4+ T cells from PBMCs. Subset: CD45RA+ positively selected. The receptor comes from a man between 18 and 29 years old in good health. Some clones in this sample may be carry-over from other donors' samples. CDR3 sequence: CASSEGLNAGELFF. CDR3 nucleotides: TGTGCCAGCAGTGAGGGCCTTAACGCCGGGGAGCTGTTTTTT. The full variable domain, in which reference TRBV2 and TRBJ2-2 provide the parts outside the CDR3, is EPEVTQTPSHQVTQMGQEVILRCVPISNHLYFYWYRQILGQKVEFLVSFYNNEISEKSEIFDDQFSVERPDGSNFTLKIRSTKLEDSAMYFCASSEGLNAGELFFGEGSRLTVL.